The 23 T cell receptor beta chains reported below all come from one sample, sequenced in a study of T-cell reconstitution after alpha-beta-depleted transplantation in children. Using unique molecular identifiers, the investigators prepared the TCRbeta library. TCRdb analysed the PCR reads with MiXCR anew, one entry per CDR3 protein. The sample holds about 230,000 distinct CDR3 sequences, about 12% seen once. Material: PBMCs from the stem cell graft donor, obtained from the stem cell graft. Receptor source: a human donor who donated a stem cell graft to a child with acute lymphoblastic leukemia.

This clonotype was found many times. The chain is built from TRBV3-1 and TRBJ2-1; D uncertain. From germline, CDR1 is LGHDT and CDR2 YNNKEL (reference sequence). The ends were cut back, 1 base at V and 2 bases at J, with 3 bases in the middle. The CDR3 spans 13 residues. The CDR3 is CASSQATYNEQFF. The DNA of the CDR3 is TGTGCCAGCAGCCAAGCAACCTACAATGAGCAGTTCTTC.

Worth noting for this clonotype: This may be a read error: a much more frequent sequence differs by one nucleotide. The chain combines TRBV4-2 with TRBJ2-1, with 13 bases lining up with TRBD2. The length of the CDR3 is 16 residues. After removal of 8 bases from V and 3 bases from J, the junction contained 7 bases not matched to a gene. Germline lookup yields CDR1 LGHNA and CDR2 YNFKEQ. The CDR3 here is CASGLGLAGLYNEQFF. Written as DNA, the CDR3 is TGTGCCAGCGGCCTGGGACTAGCGGGGCTCTACAATGAGCAGTTCTTC.

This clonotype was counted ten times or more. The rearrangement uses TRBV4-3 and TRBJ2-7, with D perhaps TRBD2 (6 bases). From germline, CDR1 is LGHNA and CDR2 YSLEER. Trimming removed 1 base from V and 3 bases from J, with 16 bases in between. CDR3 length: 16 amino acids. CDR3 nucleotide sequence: TGCGCCAGCAGCCAAGCACTAGCAAGAGGGAGCTACGAGCAGTACTTC. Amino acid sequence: CASSQALARGSYEQYF.

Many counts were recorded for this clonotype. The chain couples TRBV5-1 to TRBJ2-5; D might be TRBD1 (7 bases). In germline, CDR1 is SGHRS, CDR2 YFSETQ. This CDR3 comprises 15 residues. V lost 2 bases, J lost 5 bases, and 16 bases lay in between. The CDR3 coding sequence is TGCGCCAGCAGCTTTTTAGGGGGCCGGGGGGAGACCCAGTACTTC. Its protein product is CASSFLGGRGETQYF.

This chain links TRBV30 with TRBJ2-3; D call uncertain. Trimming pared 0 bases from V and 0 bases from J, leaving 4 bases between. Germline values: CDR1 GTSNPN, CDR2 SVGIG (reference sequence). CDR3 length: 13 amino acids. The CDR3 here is CAWSVASTDTQYF. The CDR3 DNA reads TGTGCCTGGAGTGTGGCTAGCACAGATACGCAGTATTTT.

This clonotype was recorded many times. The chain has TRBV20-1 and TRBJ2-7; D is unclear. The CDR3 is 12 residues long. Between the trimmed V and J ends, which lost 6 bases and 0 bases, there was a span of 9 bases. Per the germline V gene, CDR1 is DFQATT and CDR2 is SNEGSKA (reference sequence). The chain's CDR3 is CSAIRTSYEQYF. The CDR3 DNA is TGCAGTGCGATACGGACCTCCTACGAGCAGTACTTC.

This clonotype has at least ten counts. CDR3 amino acids: CASSPGTSRDTQYF. The CDR3 DNA reads as TGTGCCAGCAGCCCAGGGACATCCCGAGATACGCAGTATTTT. V gene TRBV5-5 combines with J gene TRBJ2-3, with a possible D match to TRBD1 (6 bases). The germline V gene encodes CDR1 SGHKS and CDR2 YYEKEE (reference sequence). This CDR3 region has 14 residues. Trimming shortened V by 4 bases and J by 5 bases, and 14 bases separated the two germline ends. The full variable domain, with the rest looked up from reference TRBV5-5 and TRBJ2-3, is DAGVTQSPTHLIKTRGQQVTLRCSPISGHKSVSWYQQVLGQGPQFIFQYYEKEERGRGNFPDRFSARQFPNYSSELNVNALLLGDSALYLCASSPGTSRDTQYFGPGTRLTVL.

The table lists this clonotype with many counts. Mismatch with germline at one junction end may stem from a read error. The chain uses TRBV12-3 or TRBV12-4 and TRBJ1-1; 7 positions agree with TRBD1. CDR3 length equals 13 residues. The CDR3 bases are TGTGCCAGCAGATTCACAGGGGATACTGAAGCTATCTTT. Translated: CASRFTGDTEAIF.

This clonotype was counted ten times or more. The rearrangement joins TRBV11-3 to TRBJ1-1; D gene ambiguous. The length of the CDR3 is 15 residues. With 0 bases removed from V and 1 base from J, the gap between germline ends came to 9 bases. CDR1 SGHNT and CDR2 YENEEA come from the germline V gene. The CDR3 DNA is TGTGCCAGCAGCTTAGATTCGGGCGGGAACACTGAAGCTTTCTTT. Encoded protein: CASSLDSGGNTEAFF.

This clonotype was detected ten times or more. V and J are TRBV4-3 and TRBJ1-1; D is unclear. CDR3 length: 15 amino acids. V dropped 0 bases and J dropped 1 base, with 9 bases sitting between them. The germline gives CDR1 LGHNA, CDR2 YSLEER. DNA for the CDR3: TGCGCCAGCAGCCAAGACTGGTCAGCGAACACTGAAGCTTTCTTT. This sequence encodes CASSQDWSANTEAFF.

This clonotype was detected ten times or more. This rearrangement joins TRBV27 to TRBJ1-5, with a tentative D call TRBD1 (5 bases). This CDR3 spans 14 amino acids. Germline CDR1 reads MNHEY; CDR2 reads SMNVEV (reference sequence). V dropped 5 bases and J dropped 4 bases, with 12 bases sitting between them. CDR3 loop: CASSPNSGNQPQHF. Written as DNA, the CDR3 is TGTGCCAGCAGTCCTAACTCAGGGAATCAGCCCCAGCATTTT.

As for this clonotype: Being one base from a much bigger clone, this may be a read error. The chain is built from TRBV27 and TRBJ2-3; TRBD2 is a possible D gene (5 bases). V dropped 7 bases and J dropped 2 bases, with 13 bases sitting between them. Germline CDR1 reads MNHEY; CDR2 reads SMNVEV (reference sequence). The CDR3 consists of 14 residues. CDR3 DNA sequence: TGTGCCAGCATCAGGCGCGGGCACACAGATACGCAGTATTTT. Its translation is CASIRRGHTDTQYF.

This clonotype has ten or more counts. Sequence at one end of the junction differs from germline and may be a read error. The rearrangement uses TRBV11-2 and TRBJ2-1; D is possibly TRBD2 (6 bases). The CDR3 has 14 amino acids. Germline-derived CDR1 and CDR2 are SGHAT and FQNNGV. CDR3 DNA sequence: TGTGCCAGCAGCTTAAGTTTGGGACCGGGCGGAGGGGACTTC. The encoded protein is CASSLSLGPGGGDF.

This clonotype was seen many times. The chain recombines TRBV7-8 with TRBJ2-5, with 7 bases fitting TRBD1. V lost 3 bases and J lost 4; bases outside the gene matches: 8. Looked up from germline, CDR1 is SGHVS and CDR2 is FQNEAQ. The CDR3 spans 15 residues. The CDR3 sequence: CASSFFDRVSETQYF. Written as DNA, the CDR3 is TGTGCCAGCAGCTTCTTCGACAGGGTCTCAGAGACCCAGTACTTC. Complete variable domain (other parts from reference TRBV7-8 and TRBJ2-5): GAGVSQSPRYKVAKRGQDVALRCDPISGHVSLFWYQQALGQGPEFLTYFQNEAQLDKSGLPSDRFFAERPEGSVSTLKIQRTQQEDSAVYLCASSFFDRVSETQYFGPGTRLLVL.

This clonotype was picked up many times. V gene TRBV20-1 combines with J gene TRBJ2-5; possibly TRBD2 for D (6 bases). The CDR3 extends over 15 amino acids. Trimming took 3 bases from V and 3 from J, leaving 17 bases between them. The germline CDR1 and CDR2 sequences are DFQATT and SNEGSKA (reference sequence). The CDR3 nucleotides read TGCAGTGCTAGTTTAACGGGACGGAGGGAAGAGACCCAGTACTTC. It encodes CSASLTGRREETQYF.

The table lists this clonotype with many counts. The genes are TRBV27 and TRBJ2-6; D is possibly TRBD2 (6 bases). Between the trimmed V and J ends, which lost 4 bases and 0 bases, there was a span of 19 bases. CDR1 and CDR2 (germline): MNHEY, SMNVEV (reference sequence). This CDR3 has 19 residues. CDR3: CASSSLAGTASSGANVLTF. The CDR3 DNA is TGTGCCAGCAGTTCCTTGGCGGGGACTGCTAGCTCTGGGGCCAACGTCCTGACTTTC.

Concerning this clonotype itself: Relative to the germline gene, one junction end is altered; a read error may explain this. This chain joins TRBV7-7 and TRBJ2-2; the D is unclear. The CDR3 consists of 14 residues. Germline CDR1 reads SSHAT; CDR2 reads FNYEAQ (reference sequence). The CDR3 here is CASSQSENTGELFF. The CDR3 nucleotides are TGTGCTAGCAGCCAGAGCGAGAACACCGGGGAGCTGTTTTTT.

CDR3 DNA: TGTGCCAGCAGCTTCGGTGGGACTAACAACCACGAGCAGTACTTC. Translated, it gives CASSFGGTNNHEQYF. The genes are TRBV7-6 and TRBJ2-7; 7 nucleotides align to TRBD2. The CDR3 totals 15 residues. Germline lookup yields CDR1 SGHVS and CDR2 FNYEAQ. The junction had 10 bases not matched to a gene; V was cut back by 3 bases and J by 5 bases.

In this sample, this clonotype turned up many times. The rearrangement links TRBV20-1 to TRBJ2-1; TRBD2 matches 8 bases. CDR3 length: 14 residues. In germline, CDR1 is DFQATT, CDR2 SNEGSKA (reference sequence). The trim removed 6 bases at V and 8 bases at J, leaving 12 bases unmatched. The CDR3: CSATSGRGSDEQFF. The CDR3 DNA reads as TGCAGTGCCACGAGCGGGAGAGGTAGTGATGAGCAGTTCTTC.

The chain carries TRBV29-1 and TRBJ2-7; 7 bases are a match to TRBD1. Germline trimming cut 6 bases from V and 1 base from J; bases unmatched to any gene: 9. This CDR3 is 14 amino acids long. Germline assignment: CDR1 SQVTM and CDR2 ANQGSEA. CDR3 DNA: TGCAGCGTAATGACAGGGATTGTTTCCTACGAGCAGTACTTC. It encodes CSVMTGIVSYEQYF.

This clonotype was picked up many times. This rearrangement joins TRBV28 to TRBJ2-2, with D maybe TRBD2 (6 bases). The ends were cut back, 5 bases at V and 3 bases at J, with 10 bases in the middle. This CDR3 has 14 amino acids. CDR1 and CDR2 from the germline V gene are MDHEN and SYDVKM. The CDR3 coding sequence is TGTGCCAGCAGTCTAGCGTGGGACACCGGGGAGCTGTTTTTT. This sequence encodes CASSLAWDTGELFF.

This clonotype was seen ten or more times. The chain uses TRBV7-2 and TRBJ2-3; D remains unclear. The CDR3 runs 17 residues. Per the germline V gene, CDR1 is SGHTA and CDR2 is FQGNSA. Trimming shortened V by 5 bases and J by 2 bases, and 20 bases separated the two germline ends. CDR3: CASSLRPPLGYTDTQYF. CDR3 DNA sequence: TGTGCCAGCAGCCTTAGGCCGCCCCTGGGGTACACAGATACGCAGTATTTT.

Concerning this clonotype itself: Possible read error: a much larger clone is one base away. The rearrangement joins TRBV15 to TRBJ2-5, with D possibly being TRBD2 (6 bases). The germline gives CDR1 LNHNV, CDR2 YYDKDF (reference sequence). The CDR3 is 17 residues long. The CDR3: CASSRFGGSGFGETQYF. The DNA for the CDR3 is TGTGCCAGCAGCAGATTCGGAGGGAGCGGCTTTGGAGAGACCCAGTACTTC.